One and the same sample provided the 6 T cell receptor beta chains below, sequenced in a study of regulatory T cells in long-lasting Graves disease. The time point denotes: persistent/refractory GD, antithyroid drugs over 5 years with positive TRAb. Following extraction of RNA from PBMCs, that RNA was used to make the TCR library. The TCR beta library used iRepertoire HTBI primers with Arm-PCR amplification of CDR3. TCRdb fed the multiplex PCR reads into MiXCR, producing one record per CDR3 protein. The top ten clones hold around 13% of a sample with roughly 450,000 distinct CDR3 sequences, around a fifth of them seen once. Here the sequenced sample was peripheral blood mononuclear cells (PBMCs), taken when the disease was refractory, from a patient treated with antithyroid drugs. The source of these receptors is a female donor with Graves disease.

Turning to this clonotype: A much larger clone lies a single base off, so this may be a read error. This chain uses TRBV28 with TRBJ2-7; TRBD2 agrees at 9 bases. This CDR3 is built from 14 residues. The germline gives CDR1 MDHEN, CDR2 SYDVKM. CDR3 sequence (DNA): TGTGCCAGTCAGGGTAGCGGGGGAGACTACGGGCAGTACTTC. This sequence encodes CASQGSGGDYGQYF. Full variable domain (rest looked up from reference TRBV28 and TRBJ2-7): DVKVTQSSRYLVKRTGEKVFLECVQDMDHENMFWYRQDPGLGLRLIYFSYDVKMKEKGDIPEGYSVSREKKERFSLILESASTNQTSMYLCASQGSGGDYGQYFGPGTRLTVT.

This sequence joins TRBV30 and TRBJ2-7, with D perhaps TRBD2 (5 bases). The CDR3 has 14 amino acids. Per germline, CDR1 GTSNPN and CDR2 SVGIG (reference sequence). Trimming took 0 bases from V and 5 from J, leaving 14 bases between them. The CDR3: CAWSVTGINHEQYF. DNA of the CDR3: TGTGCCTGGAGTGTAACCGGGATTAACCACGAGCAGTACTTC.

A few counts support this clonotype. This chain connects TRBV7-2 to TRBJ1-1; TRBD1 matches at 9 bases. This CDR3 region has 18 residues. Germline trimming cut 6 bases from V and 3 bases from J; bases unmatched to any gene: 17. CDR1 and CDR2 from the germline V gene are SGHTA and FQGNSA. CDR3: CASSHNPGQGTADTEAFF. The CDR3 DNA reads as TGTGCCAGCAGTCATAATCCGGGACAGGGAACCGCCGACACTGAAGCTTTCTTT.

This chain connects TRBV6-2 or TRBV6-3 to TRBJ2-2; a weak D match, TRBD2 (5 bases). Germline-derived CDR1 and CDR2 are MNHEY and SVGEGT. CDR3 length: 15 residues. The V and J ends lost 5 bases and 0 bases respectively, with 10 bases between them. Written as DNA, the CDR3 is TGTGCCAGCAGTCACCTAGCCCCGAACACCGGGGAGCTGTTTTTT. Amino acids: CASSHLAPNTGELFF.

This clonotype was recorded many times. The rearrangement uses TRBV6-1 and TRBJ2-5, with D possibly being TRBD1 (5 bases). V gave up 6 bases and J gave up 2 bases, with 7 bases separating them. The V gene's germline CDR1 is MNHNS and CDR2 SASEGT. This CDR3 is 12 amino acids long. The CDR3 coding sequence is TGTGCCAGCAGAAGGGGTCAAGAGACCCAGTACTTC. Residues: CASRRGQETQYF.

The V call is TRBV20-1, the J call TRBJ1-2; weak D call: TRBD1 (6 bases). There are 13 residues in the CDR3. Germline V lookup: CDR1 DFQATT, CDR2 SNEGSKA (reference sequence). V dropped 0 bases and J dropped 4 bases, with 9 bases sitting between them. CDR3 in amino acids: CSARDMGAYGYTF. CDR3 nucleotides: TGCAGTGCTAGAGATATGGGGGCCTATGGCTACACCTTC.